This TCR beta chain appears in the sequencing data of a study of CD8+ T cells in alopecia areata. As for the study in general: Tofacitinib lasted 6 to 18 months, then 6 months off drug. Study-wide points: Affected scalp, especially in alopecia totalis/universalis, had a higher clonality than normal scalp did.

Sequencing used cDNA as its template, made by extracting RNA and reverse transcribing it. The repertoire was sequenced with immunoSEQ multiplex PCR; TCRdb's copy has only in-frame clones and lacks some. The sample consists of 150,000 to 200,000 clones, roughly 63% of them appearing once. Alopecia areata patients provided lesional scalp punch biopsies and peripheral blood. The germline CDR1 and CDR2 sequences are SQVTM and ANQGSEA. Trimming at V came to 6 bases and at J to 1 base, leaving 5 bases not matched to a gene. The CDR3 sequence is 14 residues long. As regards this clone: Antigen specificity is unknown.

Sequences were derived from CD4+ T cells sorted from blood, sampled at week 0. The V and J genes are TRBV29-1 and TRBJ1-1, with 10 nucleotides matching TRBD1. The TCR was taken from a human donor with alopecia areata. The CDR3 loop reads CSVVRDRGNTEAFF. DNA of the CDR3: TGCAGCGTGGTTCGGGACAGGGGGAACACTGAAGCTTTCTTT.